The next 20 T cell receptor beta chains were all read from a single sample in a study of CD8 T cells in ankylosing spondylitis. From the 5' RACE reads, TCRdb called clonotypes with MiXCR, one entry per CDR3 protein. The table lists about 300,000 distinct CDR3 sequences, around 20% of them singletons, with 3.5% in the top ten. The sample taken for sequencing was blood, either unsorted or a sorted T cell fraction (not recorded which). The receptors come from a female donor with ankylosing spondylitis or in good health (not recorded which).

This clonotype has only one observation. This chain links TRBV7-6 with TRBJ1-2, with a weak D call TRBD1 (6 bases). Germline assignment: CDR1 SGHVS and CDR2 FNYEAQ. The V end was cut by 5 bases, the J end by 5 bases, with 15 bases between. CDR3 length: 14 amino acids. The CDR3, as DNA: TGTGCCAGCAGCGCTTACCGGGACACATATGGCTACACCTTC. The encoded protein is CASSAYRDTYGYTF.

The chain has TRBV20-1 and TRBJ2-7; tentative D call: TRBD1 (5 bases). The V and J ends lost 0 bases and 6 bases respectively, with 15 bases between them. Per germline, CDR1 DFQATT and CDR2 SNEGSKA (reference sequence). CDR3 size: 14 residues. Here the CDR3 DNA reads TGCAGTGCTAGAGATATGGGCAGGGTAACCGAGCAGTACTTC. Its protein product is CSARDMGRVTEQYF.

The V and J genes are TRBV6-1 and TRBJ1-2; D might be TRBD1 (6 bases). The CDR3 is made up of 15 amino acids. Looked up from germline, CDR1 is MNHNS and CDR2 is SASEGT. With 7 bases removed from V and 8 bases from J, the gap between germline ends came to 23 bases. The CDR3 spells CASISAGVPGGGYTF. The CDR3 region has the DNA TGTGCCAGCATATCCGCAGGGGTCCCTGGTGGGGGCTACACCTTC.

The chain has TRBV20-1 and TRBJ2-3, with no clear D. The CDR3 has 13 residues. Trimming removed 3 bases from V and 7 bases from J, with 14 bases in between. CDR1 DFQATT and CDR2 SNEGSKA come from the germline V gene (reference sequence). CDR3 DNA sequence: TGCAGTGCTAGTGAGGTGAACTCAAATACGCAGTATTTT. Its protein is CSASEVNSNTQYF.

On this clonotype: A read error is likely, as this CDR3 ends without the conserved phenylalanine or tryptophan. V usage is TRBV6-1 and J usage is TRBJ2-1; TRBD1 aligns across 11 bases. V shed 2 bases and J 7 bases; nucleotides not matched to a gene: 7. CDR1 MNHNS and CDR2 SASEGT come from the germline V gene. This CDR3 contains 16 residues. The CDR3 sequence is CASSESIGQGANEQFL. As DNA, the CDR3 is TGTGCCAGCAGTGAAAGTATCGGACAGGGGGCGAATGAGCAGTTCTTG.

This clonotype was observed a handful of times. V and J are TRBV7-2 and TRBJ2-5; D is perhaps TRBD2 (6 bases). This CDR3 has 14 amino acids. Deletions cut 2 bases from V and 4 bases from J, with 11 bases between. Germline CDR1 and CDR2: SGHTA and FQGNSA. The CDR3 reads CASSLSSGRETQYF. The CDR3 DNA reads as TGTGCCAGCAGCTTATCCTCCGGGAGAGAGACCCAGTACTTC.

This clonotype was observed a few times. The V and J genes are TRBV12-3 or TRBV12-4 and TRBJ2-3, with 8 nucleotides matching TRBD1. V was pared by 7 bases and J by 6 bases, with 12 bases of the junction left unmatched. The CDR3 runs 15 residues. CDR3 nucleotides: TGTGCCAGCACCTCCTGGGACAGGTCCAGGGATACGCAGTATTTT. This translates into CASTSWDRSRDTQYF.

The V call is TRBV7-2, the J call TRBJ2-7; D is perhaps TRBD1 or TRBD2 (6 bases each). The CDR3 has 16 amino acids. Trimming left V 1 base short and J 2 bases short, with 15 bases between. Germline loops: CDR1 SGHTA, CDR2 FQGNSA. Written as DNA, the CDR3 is TGTGCCAGCAGCTTAGGGGGGGCGGGAAACGCCTACGAGCAGTACTTC. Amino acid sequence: CASSLGGAGNAYEQYF.

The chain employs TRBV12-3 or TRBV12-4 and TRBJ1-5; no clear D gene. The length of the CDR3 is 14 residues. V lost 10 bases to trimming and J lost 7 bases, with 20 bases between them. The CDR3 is CATSQGVLEQPQHF. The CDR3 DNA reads TGTGCCACCTCCCAAGGAGTGCTGGAGCAGCCCCAGCATTTT.

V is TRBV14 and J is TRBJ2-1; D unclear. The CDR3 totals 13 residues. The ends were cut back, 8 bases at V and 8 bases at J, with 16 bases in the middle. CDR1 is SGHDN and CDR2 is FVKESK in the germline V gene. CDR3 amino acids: CASGWLRWHEQFF. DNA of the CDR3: TGTGCCAGCGGCTGGTTACGGTGGCATGAGCAGTTCTTC.

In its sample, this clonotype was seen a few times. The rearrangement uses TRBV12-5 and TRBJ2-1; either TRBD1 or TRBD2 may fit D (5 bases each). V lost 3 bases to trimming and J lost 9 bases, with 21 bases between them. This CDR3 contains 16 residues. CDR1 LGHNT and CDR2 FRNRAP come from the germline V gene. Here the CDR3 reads CASGFIHPMGGGEQFF. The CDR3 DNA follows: TGTGCTAGTGGTTTCATACACCCCATGGGTGGGGGTGAGCAGTTCTTC.

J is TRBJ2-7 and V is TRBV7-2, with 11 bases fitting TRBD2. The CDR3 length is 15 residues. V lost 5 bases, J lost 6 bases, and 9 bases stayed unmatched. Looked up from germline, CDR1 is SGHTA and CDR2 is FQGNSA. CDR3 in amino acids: CASSPRGLAVGEQYF. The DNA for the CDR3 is TGTGCCAGCAGCCCCCGGGGACTAGCGGTTGGCGAGCAGTACTTC.

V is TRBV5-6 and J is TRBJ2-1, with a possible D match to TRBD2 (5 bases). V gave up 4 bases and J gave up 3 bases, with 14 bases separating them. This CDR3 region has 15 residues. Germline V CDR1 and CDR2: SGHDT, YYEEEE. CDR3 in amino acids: CASSRIQLVYNEQFF. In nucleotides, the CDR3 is TGTGCCAGCAGCCGAATACAACTAGTCTACAATGAGCAGTTCTTC.

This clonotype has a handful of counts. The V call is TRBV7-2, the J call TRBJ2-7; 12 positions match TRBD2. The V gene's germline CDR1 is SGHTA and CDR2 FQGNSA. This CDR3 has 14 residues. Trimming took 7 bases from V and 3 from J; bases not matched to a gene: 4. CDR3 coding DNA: TGTGCCAGCACCCCGACTAGCGGGAGCTACGAGCAGTACTTC. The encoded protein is CASTPTSGSYEQYF.

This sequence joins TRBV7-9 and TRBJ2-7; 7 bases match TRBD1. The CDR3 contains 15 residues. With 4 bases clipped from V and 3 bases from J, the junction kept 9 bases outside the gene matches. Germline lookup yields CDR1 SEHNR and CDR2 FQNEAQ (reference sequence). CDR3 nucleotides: TGTGCCAGCAGCTCCATGACAGGGCTCCACTACGAGCAGTACTTC. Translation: CASSSMTGLHYEQYF.

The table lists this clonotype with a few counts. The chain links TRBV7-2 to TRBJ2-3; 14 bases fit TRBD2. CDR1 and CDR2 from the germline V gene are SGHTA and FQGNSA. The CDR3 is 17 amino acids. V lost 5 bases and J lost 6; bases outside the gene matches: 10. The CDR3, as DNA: TGTGCCAGCAGCCGGATTGGGACTAGCGGGAGCCTGGATACGCAGTATTTT. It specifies CASSRIGTSGSLDTQYF.

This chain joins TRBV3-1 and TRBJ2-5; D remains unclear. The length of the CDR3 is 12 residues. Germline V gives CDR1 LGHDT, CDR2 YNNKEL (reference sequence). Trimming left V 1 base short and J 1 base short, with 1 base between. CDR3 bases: TGTGCCAGCAGCCAAGGCCAAGAGACCCAGTACTTC. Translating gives CASSQGQETQYF.

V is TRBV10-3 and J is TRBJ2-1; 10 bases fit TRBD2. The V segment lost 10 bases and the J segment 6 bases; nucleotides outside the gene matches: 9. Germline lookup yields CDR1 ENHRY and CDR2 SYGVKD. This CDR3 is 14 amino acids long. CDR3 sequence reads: CASSTSGPVNEQFF. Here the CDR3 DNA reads TGTGCCAGCTCGACTAGCGGGCCAGTCAATGAGCAGTTCTTC.

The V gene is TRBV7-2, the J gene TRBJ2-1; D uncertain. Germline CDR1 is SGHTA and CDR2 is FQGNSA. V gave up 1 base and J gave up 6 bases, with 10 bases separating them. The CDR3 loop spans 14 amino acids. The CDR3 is CASSLGPAANEQFF. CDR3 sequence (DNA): TGTGCCAGCAGCTTAGGACCCGCCGCCAATGAGCAGTTCTTC.

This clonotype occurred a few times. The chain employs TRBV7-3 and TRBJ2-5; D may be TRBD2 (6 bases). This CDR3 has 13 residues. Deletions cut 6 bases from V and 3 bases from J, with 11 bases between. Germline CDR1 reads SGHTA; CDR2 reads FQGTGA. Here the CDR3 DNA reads TGTGCCAGCAGTTCGACTAGAGAAGAGACCCAGTACTTC. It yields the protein CASSSTREETQYF.